This TCR beta chain is from a study of radiotherapy plus CTLA-4 blockade in lung cancer. Sequencing used immunoSEQ multiplex PCR; TCRdb keeps in-frame clones, though not all of them. The sample includes some 18,000 clones, 86% of them seen just once. The V end was cut by 7 bases, the J end by 2 bases, with 26 bases between. This CDR3 comprises 17 residues. CDR1 and CDR2 from the germline V gene are SQVTM and ANQGSEA. This chain connects TRBV29-1 to TRBJ1-2; no firm D call. The TCR was taken from a human donor with non-small cell lung cancer whose response to radiotherapy plus ipilimumab could not be evaluated. The sample in question was peripheral blood, obtained from a patient treated with radiotherapy plus ipilimumab. CDR3: CSAARRRLKPENYGYTF. The DNA for the CDR3 is TGCAGCGCTGCCAGGCGTAGGCTGAAGCCCGAAAACTATGGCTACACCTTC.